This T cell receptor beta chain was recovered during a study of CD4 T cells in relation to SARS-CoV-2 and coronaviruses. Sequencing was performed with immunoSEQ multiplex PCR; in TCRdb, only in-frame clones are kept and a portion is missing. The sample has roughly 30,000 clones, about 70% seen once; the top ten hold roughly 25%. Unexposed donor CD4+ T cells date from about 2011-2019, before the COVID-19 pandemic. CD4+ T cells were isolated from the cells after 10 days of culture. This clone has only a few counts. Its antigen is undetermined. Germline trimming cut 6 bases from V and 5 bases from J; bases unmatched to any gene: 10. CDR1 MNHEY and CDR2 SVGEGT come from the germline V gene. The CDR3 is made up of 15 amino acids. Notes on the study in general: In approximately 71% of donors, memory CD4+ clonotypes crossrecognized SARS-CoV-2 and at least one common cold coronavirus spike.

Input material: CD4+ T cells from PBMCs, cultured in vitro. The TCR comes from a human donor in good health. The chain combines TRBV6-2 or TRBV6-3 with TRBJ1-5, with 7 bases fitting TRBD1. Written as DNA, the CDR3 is TGTGCCAGCAGCGGAGCCGCCGGGACAGATCAGCCCCAGCATTTT. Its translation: CASSGAAGTDQPQHF.